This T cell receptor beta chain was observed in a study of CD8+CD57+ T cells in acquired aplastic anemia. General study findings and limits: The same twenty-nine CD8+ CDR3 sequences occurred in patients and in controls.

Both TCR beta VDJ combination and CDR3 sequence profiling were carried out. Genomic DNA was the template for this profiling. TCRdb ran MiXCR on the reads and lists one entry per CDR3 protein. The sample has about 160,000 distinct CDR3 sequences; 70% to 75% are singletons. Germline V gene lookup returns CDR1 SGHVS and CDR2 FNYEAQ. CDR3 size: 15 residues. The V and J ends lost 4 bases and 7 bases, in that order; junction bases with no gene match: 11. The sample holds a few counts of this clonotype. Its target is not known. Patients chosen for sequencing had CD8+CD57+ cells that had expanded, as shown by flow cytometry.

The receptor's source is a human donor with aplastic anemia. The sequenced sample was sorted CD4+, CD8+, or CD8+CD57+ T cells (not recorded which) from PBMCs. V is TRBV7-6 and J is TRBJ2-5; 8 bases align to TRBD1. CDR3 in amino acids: CASSSERTGKGTQYF. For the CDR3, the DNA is TGTGCCAGCAGCTCAGAACGGACAGGGAAGGGGACCCAGTACTTC. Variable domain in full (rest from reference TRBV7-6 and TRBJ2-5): GAGVSQSPRYKVTKRGQDVALRCDPISGHVSLYWYRQALGQGPEFLTYFNYEAQQDKSGLPNDRFSAERPEGSISTLTIQRTEQRDSAMYRCASSSERTGKGTQYFGPGTRLLVL.